This TCR beta chain is from a study of cytomegalovirus exposure and HLA in healthy donors. The study's findings and limits: TCR beta chains numbering some 150 were designated cytomegalovirus-associated.

This CDR3 spans 14 amino acids. V lost 6 bases to trimming and J lost 4 bases, with 15 bases between them. Germline V gene lookup returns CDR1 MNHNY and CDR2 SVGAGI (reference sequence). The donors, nominally healthy at sampling, likely had unrecorded immune exposures. The PCR employed 60 Vbeta primers together with 13 Jbeta primers. Data came from immunoSEQ multiplex PCR; TCRdb stores just in-frame clones and leaves some out. The sample lists 170,000 or so clones, about four fifths occurring once. A remark on this clone: No antigen is known for it.

Sequencing was carried out using PBMCs. The origin of this receptor is a man aged 25 to 40 in good health and CMV-seropositive. The chain recombines TRBV6-6 with TRBJ1-1; the D gene is possibly TRBD1 (5 bases). The DNA of the CDR3 is TGTGCCAGCAGCAGGGAGGGTGGAGGCACTGAAGCTTTCTTT. Protein sequence: CASSREGGGTEAFF.